These 21 T cell receptor beta chains share one sample of origin, sequenced in a study of T cells of healthy individuals. TCRdb passed the 5' RACE reads through MiXCR, listing each CDR3 protein once. The table lists about 53,000 distinct CDR3 sequences, 14% to 15% of them singletons. The receptors stem from a human donor in good health.

This clonotype was seen a handful of times. This chain links TRBV2 with TRBJ1-2; no clear D gene. Looked up from germline, CDR1 is SNHLY and CDR2 is FYNNEI. The V end lost 6 bases, the J end lost 7 bases, and 15 bases lay between the germline ends. The CDR3 runs 13 residues. CDR3 coding DNA: TGTGCCAGCAGACCTCACCGAGAGAGTGGCTACACCTTC. Protein product: CASRPHRESGYTF.

At least ten counts were recorded for this clonotype. The rearrangement links TRBV5-1 to TRBJ1-1, with TRBD1 identical over 10 bases. Germline values: CDR1 SGHRS, CDR2 YFSETQ. The V segment lost 1 base and the J segment 5 bases; nucleotides outside the gene matches: 20. CDR3 size: 20 residues. CDR3 sequence: CASSLTGFYGQGGSGTEAFF. The DNA for the CDR3 is TGCGCCAGCAGCTTGACCGGGTTTTACGGACAGGGGGGATCAGGGACTGAAGCTTTCTTT.

The genes are TRBV7-3 and TRBJ2-2; D remains unclear. Trimming removed 6 bases at V and 0 bases at J, with 14 bases between. The length of the CDR3 is 16 residues. The germline V gene encodes CDR1 SGHTA and CDR2 FQGTGA. The CDR3: CASRTADGANTGELFF. The CDR3 DNA reads TGTGCCAGCAGGACCGCGGACGGAGCGAACACCGGGGAGCTGTTTTTT.

In this sample, this clonotype turned up many times. The rearrangement joins TRBV7-2 to TRBJ2-1; the D gene is possibly TRBD2 (6 bases). Germline CDR1 and CDR2: SGHTA and FQGNSA. The CDR3 covers 11 residues. V lost 5 bases and J 15 bases, leaving 14 bases between the germline ends. CDR3 in DNA: TGTGCCAGCAGCGCGGGGACCCGCTGGTTCTTC. Translated, it gives CASSAGTRWFF.

This clonotype has a count of ten or more. The rearrangement links TRBV7-9 to TRBJ2-1; D tentatively reads TRBD1 or TRBD2 (5 bases each). Germline CDR1 reads SEHNR; CDR2 reads FQNEAQ (reference sequence). With 2 bases removed from V and 6 bases from J, the gap between germline ends came to 11 bases. The CDR3 has 14 residues. For the CDR3, the DNA is TGTGCCAGCAGCTTACATTTGGGGGTCAATGAGCAGTTCTTC. Its protein product is CASSLHLGVNEQFF.

This clonotype was picked up a small number of times. The rearrangement uses TRBV19 and TRBJ2-5, with D unclear. This CDR3 is built from 12 residues. V was pared by 1 base and J by 4 bases, with 4 bases between. Germline-derived CDR1 and CDR2 are LNHDA and SQIVND (reference sequence). The CDR3 spells CASSIAGETQYF. In DNA, the CDR3 is TGTGCCAGTAGTATAGCTGGAGAGACCCAGTACTTC.

This clonotype was counted many times. The chain carries TRBV24-1 and TRBJ2-3; D ambiguous. The CDR3 consists of 11 residues. Germline lookup yields CDR1 KGHDR and CDR2 SFDVKD. Trimming took 5 bases from V and 5 from J, leaving 4 bases between them. The CDR3 is CATSVRDTQYF. The CDR3 DNA sequence: TGTGCCACCAGTGTCCGAGATACGCAGTATTTT.

This sequence joins TRBV7-9 and TRBJ2-2, with D hard to call. The length of the CDR3 is 13 residues. The V and J ends lost 5 bases and 4 bases respectively, with 8 bases between them. CDR1 is SEHNR, CDR2 FQNEAQ, per germline (reference sequence). In nucleotides, the CDR3 is TGTGCCAGCAGCGGTACGAGCACCGGGGAGCTGTTTTTT. This sequence encodes CASSGTSTGELFF.

This clonotype was detected a few times. The V call is TRBV7-2, the J call TRBJ1-1, with unresolved D. The V and J ends lost 0 bases and 6 bases respectively, with 11 bases between them. The CDR3 has 14 amino acids. Germline V gene lookup returns CDR1 SGHTA and CDR2 FQGNSA. In nucleotides, the CDR3 is TGTGCCAGCAGCTTAGCCCTCTATGGCGCTGAAGCTTTCTTT. Translating it yields CASSLALYGAEAFF.

This clonotype was detected many times. The chain links TRBV30 to TRBJ2-2, with 8 bases identical to TRBD1. The germline V gene has CDR1 GTSNPN and CDR2 SVGIG (reference sequence). The junction had 3 bases not matched to a gene; V was cut back by 4 bases and J by 5 bases. The CDR3 spans 13 residues. The CDR3 nucleotides are TGTGCCTGGACGACAGGGGTTACCGGGGAGCTGTTTTTT. This gives the protein CAWTTGVTGELFF.

Of note for this clonotype: Just one base apart from a much larger clone, this may be a read error. J is TRBJ1-6 and V is TRBV10-3; 7 bases line up with TRBD1. The ends lost 0 bases at V and 9 bases at J; junction bases unmatched: 11. Germline V gene sequence: CDR1 ENHRY, CDR2 SYGVKD. The CDR3 covers 17 residues. The CDR3 DNA sequence: TGTGCCATCAGTGAGTCGGATCCACAGGGGAACGGTTCACCCCTCCACTTT. This translates into CAISESDPQGNGSPLHF.

The gene calls are TRBV4-3 and TRBJ2-3, with D possibly called TRBD1 or TRBD2 (5 bases each). Germline CDR1 reads LGHNA; CDR2 reads YSLEER. V lost 0 bases, J lost 2 bases, and 9 bases lay in between. This CDR3 is built from 15 residues. CDR3 in amino acids: CASSQDVGTTDTQYF. For the CDR3, the DNA is TGCGCCAGCAGCCAAGACGTGGGGACCACAGATACGCAGTATTTT.

The genes are TRBV6-5 and TRBJ2-1; 10 positions agree with TRBD2. This CDR3 comprises 17 residues. V was clipped by 4 bases and J by 7 bases; unmatched bases: 13. The germline V gene encodes CDR1 MNHEY and CDR2 SVGAGI. CDR3 sequence reads: CASSSTLSGRAGNEQFF. The CDR3 DNA is TGTGCCAGCAGTTCAACTCTCAGCGGGAGGGCCGGTAATGAGCAGTTCTTC.

This clonotype showed up just a few times. This chain uses TRBV6-2 or TRBV6-3 with TRBJ2-7, with D unclear. The CDR3 length is 12 residues. With 7 bases removed from V and 0 bases from J, the gap between germline ends came to 7 bases. Per germline, CDR1 MNHEY and CDR2 SVGEGT. CDR3 nucleotides: TGTGCCAGCAAACCCAGCTCCTACGAGCAGTACTTC. Protein: CASKPSSYEQYF.

In this sample, this clonotype turned up many times. This chain uses TRBV12-3 or TRBV12-4 with TRBJ1-2; no firm D call. Trimming cost V 0 bases and J 3 bases, with 5 bases left between them. CDR3 length equals 13 residues. CDR3 DNA: TGTGCCAGCAGTTTAGCACAATACTATGGCTACACCTTC. Its protein product is CASSLAQYYGYTF.

The chain recombines TRBV30 with TRBJ1-2; tentatively, D is TRBD1 (6 bases). Trimming took 1 base from V and 2 from J, leaving 8 bases between them. This CDR3 spans 13 amino acids. CDR1 is GTSNPN and CDR2 is SVGIG in the germline V gene (reference sequence). In nucleotides, the CDR3 is TGTGCCTGGAGTGGGGGACAAAACTATGGCTACACCTTC. It specifies CAWSGGQNYGYTF. The whole variable domain, remainder taken from reference TRBV30 and TRBJ1-2, is SQTIHQWPATLVQPVGSPLSLECTVEGTSNPNLYWYRQAAGRGLQLLFYSVGIGQISSEVPQNLSASRPQDRQFILSSKKLLLSDSGFYLCAWSGGQNYGYTFGSGTRLTVV.

In DNA form, the CDR3 reads TGTGCCAGTAGTCTTCAATCGGGGGCCAACACAGATACGCAGTATTTT. Its protein product is CASSLQSGANTDTQYF. The chain combines TRBV19 with TRBJ2-3; D could derive from TRBD1 or TRBD2 (6 bases each). Germline CDR1 and CDR2: LNHDA and SQIVND (reference sequence). Trimming stripped 5 bases from V and 2 bases from J, with 17 bases between. This CDR3 region has 16 residues.

This clonotype occurred a few times. The genes are TRBV18 and TRBJ1-5; D is unresolved. This CDR3 spans 13 amino acids. Germline CDR1 and CDR2: KGHSH and LQKENI. Trimming stripped 2 bases from V and 3 bases from J, with 5 bases between. CDR3 in amino acids: CASSPGNNQPQHF. DNA for the CDR3: TGTGCCAGCTCACCAGGGAACAATCAGCCCCAGCATTTT.

This clonotype was seen a handful of times. V is TRBV20-1 and J is TRBJ2-1, with 10 bases lining up with TRBD2. The CDR3 has 14 amino acids. Looked up from germline, CDR1 is DFQATT and CDR2 is SNEGSKA (reference sequence). The junction had 5 bases not matched to a gene; V was cut back by 1 base and J by 8 bases. The CDR3 coding sequence is TGCAGTGCTAGAGTAGCGGGAGGCGTGGATGAGCAGTTCTTC. Protein sequence: CSARVAGGVDEQFF.

A single count supports this clonotype. The J gene is TRBJ1-1, the V gene TRBV7-2; 8 bases align to TRBD1. The V gene end was trimmed by 5 bases and the J gene end by 0 bases; junction bases not matched to a gene: 5. The V gene's germline CDR1 is SGHTA and CDR2 FQGNSA. CDR3 length: 15 amino acids. CDR3 loop: CASSLRGPLNTEAFF. As DNA, the CDR3 is TGTGCCAGCAGCCTCAGGGGGCCGCTGAACACTGAAGCTTTCTTT.

The chain combines TRBV7-9 with TRBJ2-7; D perhaps matches TRBD2 (5 bases). Germline lookup yields CDR1 SEHNR and CDR2 FQNEAQ (reference sequence). V lost 0 bases and J 5 bases, leaving 17 bases between the germline ends. The CDR3 extends over 16 amino acids. The chain's CDR3 is CASSLAGYGVIHEQYF. The CDR3 DNA reads as TGTGCCAGCAGCTTAGCCGGGTACGGGGTGATCCACGAGCAGTACTTC. The full variable domain, completed using reference TRBV7-9 and TRBJ2-7, is DTGVSQNPRHKITKRGQNVTFRCDPISEHNRLYWYRQTLGQGPEFLTYFQNEAQLEKSRLLSDRFSAERPKGSFSTLEIQRTEQGDSAMYLCASSLAGYGVIHEQYFGPGTRLTVT.